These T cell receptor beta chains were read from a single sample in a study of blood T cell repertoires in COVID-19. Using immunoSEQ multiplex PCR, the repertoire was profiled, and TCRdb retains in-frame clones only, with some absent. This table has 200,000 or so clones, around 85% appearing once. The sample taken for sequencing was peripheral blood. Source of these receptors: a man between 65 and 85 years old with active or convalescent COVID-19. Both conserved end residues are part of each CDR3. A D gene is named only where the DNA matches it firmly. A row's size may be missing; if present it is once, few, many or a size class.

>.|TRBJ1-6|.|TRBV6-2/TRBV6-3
CASSRGWNAPLHF
TGTGCCAGCAGTCGAGGCTGGAACGCACCCCTCCACTTT
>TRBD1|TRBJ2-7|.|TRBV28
CASSSLTGVGEQYF
TGTGCCAGCAGTTCCCTGACAGGGGTCGGCGAGCAGTACTTC
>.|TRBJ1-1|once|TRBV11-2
CASSSGTNTEAFF
TGTGCCAGCAGCTCAGGTACTAACACTGAAGCTTTCTTT
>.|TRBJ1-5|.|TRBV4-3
CASSRWQIDYSNQPQHF
TGCGCCAGCAGCCGTTGGCAGATAGACTATAGCAATCAGCCCCAGCATTTT
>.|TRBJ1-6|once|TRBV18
CASSAAGDNSPLHF
TGTGCCAGCTCGGCCGCGGGCGATAATTCACCCCTCCACTTT
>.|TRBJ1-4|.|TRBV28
CASSGRGTFREKLFF
TGTGCCAGCAGCGGCCGCGGAACTTTTCGTGAAAAACTGTTTTTT
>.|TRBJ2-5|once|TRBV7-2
CASSLDGPQGTQYF
TGTGCCAGCAGCTTAGACGGGCCCCAGGGGACCCAGTACTTC
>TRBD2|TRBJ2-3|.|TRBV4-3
CASSQDRLAGGLSTDTQYF
TGCGCCAGCAGCCAAGATCGGCTAGCGGGAGGGTTGAGCACAGATACGCAGTATTTT
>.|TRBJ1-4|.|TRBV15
CATQSQIATNEKLFF
TGTGCCACCCAATCCCAAATTGCAACTAATGAAAAACTGTTTTTT
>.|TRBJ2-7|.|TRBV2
CASSDRGGYEQYF
TGTGCCAGCAGTGACAGGGGTGGGTACGAGCAGTACTTC
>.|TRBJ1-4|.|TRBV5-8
CASSFQGGGRGF
TGTGCCAGCAGCTTTCAGGGCGGGGGGAGAGGTTTT
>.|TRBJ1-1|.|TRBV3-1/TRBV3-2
CASSQDLRNTEAFF
TGTGCCAGCAGCCAAGATCTAAGGAACACTGAAGCTTTCTTT
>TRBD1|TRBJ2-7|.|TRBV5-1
CASSPGDRVYEQYF
TGCGCCAGCAGCCCGGGGGACAGGGTCTACGAGCAGTACTTC
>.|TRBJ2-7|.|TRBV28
CASRAPTGYEQYF
TGTGCCAGCAGGGCCCCGACAGGCTACGAGCAGTACTTC
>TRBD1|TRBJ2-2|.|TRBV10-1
CASSDDRANTGELFF
TGCGCCAGCAGTGATGACAGGGCGAACACCGGGGAGCTGTTTTTT
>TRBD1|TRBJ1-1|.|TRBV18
CASSPLSPHRGWLRRNTEAFF
TGTGCCAGCTCACCGCTCTCCCCTCACAGGGGGTGGTTAAGACGGAACACTGAAGCTTTCTTT
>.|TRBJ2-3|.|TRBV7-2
CASSLGLASGDTQYF
TGTGCCAGCAGCTTAGGACTGGCCTCGGGAGATACGCAGTATTTT
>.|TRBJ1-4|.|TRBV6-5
CASTTDSRREKLFF
TGTGCCAGCACCACGGACAGCCGGCGAGAAAAACTGTTTTTT
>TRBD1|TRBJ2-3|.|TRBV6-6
CASSSGQGAGTQYF
TGTGCCAGCAGCTCCGGACAGGGGGCGGGTACGCAGTATTTT
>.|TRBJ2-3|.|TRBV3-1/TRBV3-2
CASSHCSDRGSGRRTDTQYF
TGTGCCAGCAGCCATTGTTCGGACAGGGGAAGCGGGAGAAGAACAGATACGCAGTATTTT
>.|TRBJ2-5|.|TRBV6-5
CASSYQRPYQETQYF
TGTGCCAGCAGTTACCAGCGACCATACCAAGAGACCCAGTACTTC
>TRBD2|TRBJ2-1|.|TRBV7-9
CASSLSRLAGVEQFF
TGTGCCAGCAGCTTATCAAGACTAGCGGGAGTTGAGCAGTTCTTC
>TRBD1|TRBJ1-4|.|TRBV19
CASSKARGRGNEKLFF
TGTGCCAGTAGTAAAGCCAGGGGGCGCGGTAATGAAAAACTGTTTTTT
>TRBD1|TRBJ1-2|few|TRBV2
CASSSLRGRNYGYTF
TGTGCCAGCAGTTCCCTCAGGGGGCGCAACTATGGCTACACCTTC
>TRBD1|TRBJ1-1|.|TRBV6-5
CASSPLTGGATEAFF
TGTGCCAGCAGTCCCCTGACAGGGGGCGCGACTGAAGCTTTCTTT
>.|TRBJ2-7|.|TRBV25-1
CASSFPGEGYEQYF
TGTGCCAGCAGTTTCCCAGGGGAGGGCTACGAGCAGTACTTC
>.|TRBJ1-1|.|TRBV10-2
CASRSPWGDTEAFF
TGCGCCAGCAGGAGCCCCTGGGGGGACACTGAAGCTTTCTTT
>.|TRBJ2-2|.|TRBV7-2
CASSLAQLGPANTGELFF
TGTGCCAGCAGCTTAGCGCAATTGGGCCCCGCGAACACCGGGGAGCTGTTTTTT
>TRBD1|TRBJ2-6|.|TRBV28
CASSFPLMGQGSPSSSGANVLTF
TGTGCCAGCAGTTTCCCGCTCATGGGACAGGGATCTCCAAGTTCCTCTGGGGCCAACGTCCTGACTTTC